This T cell receptor beta chain was profiled in a study of blood T cells in healthy people across ages. CDR1 and CDR2 (germline): SQVTM, ANQGSEA. This CDR3 is 12 amino acids long. A second PCR of 7 to 11 cycles used a sample-barcoded 5' primer and a J-beta primer mix. TCRdb passed the 5' RACE reads through MiXCR, listing each CDR3 protein once. The profile shows about 1.4 million distinct CDR3 sequences, approximately 59% of them singletons. The donors, aged 6 to 90, were healthy Caucasians from Russia. This TCR was sampled from a man aged 18-30 years in good health. The sequenced material came from blood. The V and J genes are TRBV29-1 and TRBJ2-4; the match to TRBD1 covers 7 bases. The DNA end is more similar to TRBJ2-7, so the J call may be wrong. CDR3 sequence: CSVLSQGYEQYF. The CDR3 DNA reads TGCAGCGTTCTTTCACAGGGGTACGAGCAGTACTTC.